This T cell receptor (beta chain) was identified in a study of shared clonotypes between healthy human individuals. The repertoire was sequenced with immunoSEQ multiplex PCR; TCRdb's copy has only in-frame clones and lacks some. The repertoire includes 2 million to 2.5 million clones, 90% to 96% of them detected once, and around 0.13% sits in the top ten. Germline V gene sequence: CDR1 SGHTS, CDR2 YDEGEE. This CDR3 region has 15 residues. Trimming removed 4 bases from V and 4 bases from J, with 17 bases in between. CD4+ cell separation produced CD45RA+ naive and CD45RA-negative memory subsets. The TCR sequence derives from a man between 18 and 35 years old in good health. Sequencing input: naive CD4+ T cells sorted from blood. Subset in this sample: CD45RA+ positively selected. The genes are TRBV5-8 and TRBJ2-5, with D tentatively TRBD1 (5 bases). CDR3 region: CASSPVSGAGETQYF. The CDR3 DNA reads TGTGCCAGCAGCCCCGTGTCTGGGGCAGGAGAGACCCAGTACTTC.